Listed below are T cell receptor beta chains from one sample, sequenced in a study of shared clonotypes between healthy human individuals. Clones were sequenced by immunoSEQ multiplex PCR, and TCRdb holds only the in-frame ones, with some missing. In the table there are hundreds of thousands of clones, 90% to 95% of which are singletons. Material: naive CD8+ T cells sorted from blood. The receptors were gathered from a woman aged 25 to 45 in good health. CDR3s include the opening cysteine and the closing phenylalanine or tryptophan. D genes are given only for firm matches. Size is stated for part of the rows, as once, few or many counts, or as a class when the clone is expanded.

TRBD1	TRBV28	TRBJ1-2	15	once	TGTGCCAGCAGTTTATCTATGGGACAGGGCTATGGCTACACCTTC	CASSLSMGQGYGYTF
-	TRBV10-3	TRBJ2-7	12	-	TGTGCCATCAGTGCAGATGCCTACGAGCAGTACTTC	CAISADAYEQYF
-	TRBV5-1	TRBJ2-7	14	-	TGCGCCAGCAGCCCCCCCGACCGCTCCTACGAGCAGTACTTC	CASSPPDRSYEQYF
-	TRBV2	TRBJ1-4	14	-	TGTGCCAGCAGTGAGCAGGTCATCAAGGAAAAACTGTTTTTT	CASSEQVIKEKLFF
-	TRBV9	TRBJ2-7	11	-	TGTGCCAGCAGCTCCACGCACGAGCAGTACTTC	CASSSTHEQYF
-	TRBV6-5	TRBJ2-2	15	-	TGTGCCAGCAGTTACGACAACACCGGGACCGGGGAGCTGTTTTTT	CASSYDNTGTGELFF
TRBD2	TRBV27	TRBJ2-3	18	-	TGTGCCAGCAGTCCGGGACTAGCGGGGTGGACTAGCACAGATACGCAGTATTTT	CASSPGLAGWTSTDTQYF
-	TRBV28	TRBJ1-5	11	-	TGTGCCAGCAGTTATACAGGGCCCCAGCATTTT	CASSYTGPQHF
-	TRBV23-1	TRBJ2-1	17	-	TGCGCCAGCAGTCAAAGGGCTAATCCATTAATAAACAATGAGCAGTTCTTC	CASSQRANPLINNEQFF
TRBD1	TRBV27	TRBJ1-5	14	-	TGTGCCAGCAGTTTTGGACAGGGCCACGGGCCCCAGCATTTT	CASSFGQGHGPQHF
-	TRBV11-2	TRBJ2-1	13	-	TGTGCCAGCAGCTTAGATCGGGAGAATGAGCAGTTCTTC	CASSLDRENEQFF
-	TRBV4-1	TRBJ2-7	16	-	TGCGCCAGCAGCCAAGTGTGGGGCTCCGGTTTGAACGAGCAGTACTTC	CASSQVWGSGLNEQYF
-	TRBV28	TRBJ2-5	14	-	TGTGCCAGCAGTTTAGGGGCGATTCAAGGGGCCCAGTACTTC	CASSLGAIQGAQYF
-	TRBV6-6	TRBJ2-5	15	-	TGTGCCAGCAGTTACTCCACAGGGTTCGAAGAGACCCAGTACTTC	CASSYSTGFEETQYF
TRBD1	TRBV29-1	TRBJ1-1	12	-	TGCAGCGTCCAGACAGGGGGCACTGAAGCTTTCTTT	CSVQTGGTEAFF
-	TRBV7-6	TRBJ1-1	15	-	TGTGCCAGCAGCTTAGTTCCAGGGCCGAACACTGAAGCTTTCTTT	CASSLVPGPNTEAFF
TRBD1	TRBV28	TRBJ2-2	16	-	TGTGCCAGCAGTTTATTTAGGACAGGGGGTATCGGGGAGCTGTTTTTT	CASSLFRTGGIGELFF
TRBD2	TRBV11-2	TRBJ2-3	15	-	TGTGCCAGCAGCTCACGGGAGGGCCATGGAGATACGCAGTATTTT	CASSSREGHGDTQYF
TRBD2	TRBV7-9	TRBJ2-3	16	-	TGTGCCAGCAGCATACTAGGCGGGGAGGGTGCAGATACGCAGTATTTT	CASSILGGEGADTQYF
-	TRBV5-6	TRBJ2-5	14	-	TGTGCCAGCAGCTTGGCCGGGAGCCAAGAGACCCAGTACTTC	CASSLAGSQETQYF
-	TRBV7-8	TRBJ1-5	12	-	TGTGCCAGCAGCTTCTCGCGTCAGCCCCAGCATTTT	CASSFSRQPQHF
TRBD1	TRBV27	TRBJ1-2	14	-	TGTGCCAGCAGCGCCGGGACAGGGAACTATGGCTACACCTTC	CASSAGTGNYGYTF
-	TRBV28	TRBJ1-4	14	-	TGTGCCAGCAGGGAAGCTACAACTAATGAAAAACTGTTTTTT	CASREATTNEKLFF
-	TRBV7-9	TRBJ2-5	14	-	TGTGCCAGCAGCTTAGTATACAGGCAAGAGACCCAGTACTTC	CASSLVYRQETQYF
TRBD2	TRBV28	TRBJ2-7	14	-	TGTGCCAGCAGCTCCGGGACTAGCGTTTACGAGCAGTACTTC	CASSSGTSVYEQYF
-	TRBV19	TRBJ1-1	14	-	TGTGCCAGTAACCCAAGTCGCTTGAACACTGAAGCTTTCTTT	CASNPSRLNTEAFF
-	TRBV5-1	TRBJ1-3	14	-	TGCGCCAGCAGCCTCTCGGGCTCTGGAAACACCATATATTTT	CASSLSGSGNTIYF
TRBD1	TRBV7-9	TRBJ2-7	15	-	TGTGCCAGCAGCTTATCGCAGGGGGCAAGTTACGAGCAGTACTTC	CASSLSQGASYEQYF
TRBD2	TRBV27	TRBJ2-5	15	-	TGTGCCAGCAGTTTGGGGACTAGCGGAAAAGAGACCCAGTACTTC	CASSLGTSGKETQYF
-	TRBV4-1	TRBJ2-5	13	-	TGCGCCAGCAGCCAAGATTCAGGAGAGACCCAGTACTTC	CASSQDSGETQYF
-	TRBV9	TRBJ1-3	17	-	TGTGCCAGCAGCGCATATGGACAGCAAACTATCGGAAACACCATATATTTT	CASSAYGQQTIGNTIYF
-	TRBV15	TRBJ1-2	16	-	TGTGCCACCAGCAGAGATCTTTTAGTCCCGCTGTACGGCTACACCTTC	CATSRDLLVPLYGYTF
TRBD2	TRBV2	TRBJ2-7	16	-	TGTGCCAGCAGCCTCACCGACTGGCGGGAGGGGTACGAGCAGTACTTC	CASSLTDWREGYEQYF
TRBD2	TRBV19	TRBJ2-2	14	-	TGTGCCAGTACCAAGGCGGGGGGCACCGGGGAGCTGTTTTTT	CASTKAGGTGELFF
-	TRBV13	TRBJ2-1	16	-	TGTGCCAGCAGCCCACCTCAGGTCGCCGCGGGTGGAGAGCAGTTCTTC	CASSPPQVAAGGEQFF
-	TRBV19	TRBJ1-5	15	-	TGTGCCAGTAGTATTAGGGGGGAAGGGAATCAGCCCCAGCATTTT	CASSIRGEGNQPQHF
TRBD1	TRBV18	TRBJ1-4	16	-	TGTGCCAGCTCACAGGACAGGGGTGATTCGGATGAAAAACTGTTTTTT	CASSQDRGDSDEKLFF
-	TRBV28	TRBJ1-1	15	-	TGTGCCAGCAGTTTATTGGTGGGGGGCAATACTGAAGCTTTCTTT	CASSLLVGGNTEAFF
-	TRBV2	TRBJ2-1	12	-	TGTGCCAGCAGTGAACTCCGAGATGAGCAGTTCTTC	CASSELRDEQFF
-	TRBV28	TRBJ2-3	13	-	TGTGCCAGCAGTTTACTACAGGCCGATACGCAGTATTTT	CASSLLQADTQYF
-	TRBV19	TRBJ2-5	13	once	TGTGCCAGTAGTATTCGCGGTTACGAGACCCAGTACTTC	CASSIRGYETQYF
TRBD2	TRBV5-1	TRBJ2-1	15	-	TGCGCCAGCAGCCCTGGACTAGTTCAGTGGAATGAGCAGTTCTTC	CASSPGLVQWNEQFF
-	TRBV27	TRBJ2-1	14	-	TGTGCCAGCAGTTGGGGATCCACCTACAATGAGCAGTTCTTC	CASSWGSTYNEQFF
-	TRBV28	TRBJ1-1	16	-	TGTGCCAGCAGTTTTGAAATCCATCTGGCTAACACTGAAGCTTTCTTT	CASSFEIHLANTEAFF
TRBD2	TRBV27	TRBJ2-5	16	-	TGTGCCAGCAGTTTGTCGGGAGGGGACGAACAAGAGACCCAGTACTTC	CASSLSGGDEQETQYF
TRBD1	TRBV6-1	TRBJ2-7	11	-	TGTGCCAACGGACAGGGGAACGAGCAGTACTTC	CANGQGNEQYF
-	TRBV4-2	TRBJ1-1	13	-	TGTGCCAGCAGCCAATGGCAGAACACTGAAGCTTTCTTT	CASSQWQNTEAFF
TRBD2	TRBV5-1	TRBJ2-2	16	-	TGCGCCAGCAGCTTTTGGCGGGAGGGGAACACCGGGGAGCTGTTTTTT	CASSFWREGNTGELFF
-	TRBV27	TRBJ1-5	17	-	TGTGCCAGCAGTGAAGGCTACTCCTCAATCGTTATACAGCCCCAGCATTTT	CASSEGYSSIVIQPQHF
TRBD1	TRBV6-5	TRBJ1-5	14	-	TGTGCCAGCAGTTCTGGACAGGGCAATCAGCCCCAGCATTTT	CASSSGQGNQPQHF
-	TRBV15	TRBJ1-6	15	-	TGTGCCACCAGCAGACGGACAGAGCTTAATTCACCCCTCCACTTT	CATSRRTELNSPLHF
TRBD2	TRBV6-1	TRBJ2-2	17	-	TGTGCCAGCAGTGAAGCGGTTCCTAGCGGGAGGGGCGGGGAGCTGTTTTTT	CASSEAVPSGRGGELFF
-	TRBV9	TRBJ2-1	12	once	TGTGCCAGCAGCGTAGAGGGCAATGAGCAGTTCTTC	CASSVEGNEQFF
-	TRBV11-2	TRBJ2-5	13	-	TGTGCCAGCAGCTCCAGCCCGCCGGGGGAGATGTACTTC	CASSSSPPGEMYF
-	TRBV19	TRBJ1-5	14	-	TGTGCCAGTAGTTACCCCTTTGGAAATCAGCCCCAGCATTTT	CASSYPFGNQPQHF